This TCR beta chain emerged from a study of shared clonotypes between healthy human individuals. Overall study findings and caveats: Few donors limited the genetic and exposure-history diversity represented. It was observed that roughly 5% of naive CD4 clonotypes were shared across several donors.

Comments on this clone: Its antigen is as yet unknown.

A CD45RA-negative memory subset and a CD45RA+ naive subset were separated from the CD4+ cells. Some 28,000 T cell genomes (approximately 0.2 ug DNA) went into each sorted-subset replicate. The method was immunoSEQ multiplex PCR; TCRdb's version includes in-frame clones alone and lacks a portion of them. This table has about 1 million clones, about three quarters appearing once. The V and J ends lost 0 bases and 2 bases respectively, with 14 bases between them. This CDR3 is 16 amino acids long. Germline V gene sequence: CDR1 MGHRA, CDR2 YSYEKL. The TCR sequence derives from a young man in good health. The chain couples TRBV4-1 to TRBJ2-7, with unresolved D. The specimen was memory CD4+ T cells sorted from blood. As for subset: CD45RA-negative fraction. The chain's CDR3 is CASSQDTVGVTYEQYF. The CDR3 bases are TGCGCCAGCAGCCAAGACACTGTAGGTGTCACCTACGAGCAGTACTTC.